This TCR beta chain was obtained from a study of blood T cell repertoires in COVID-19. The wider study: The analysed material was cDNA or gDNA that came from T cells, B-cell-depleted T cells, or PBMCs.

As originally analysed: Amplifying reference gene primers gave estimates of nucleated cell counts. Clones were read by immunoSEQ multiplex PCR, and TCRdb kept only the in-frame ones, dropping some. V and J calls plus clone size are reproduced from that table; the DNA served to infer D and trimming. The repertoire holds roughly 100,000 clones, with around 76% as singletons. Per the germline V gene, CDR1 is LNHDA and CDR2 is SQIVND (reference sequence). Trimming shortened V by 6 bases and J by 3 bases, and 15 bases separated the two germline ends. The CDR3 has 14 residues. The sequence was collected from an elderly man with acute or convalescent COVID-19. The rearrangement uses TRBV19 and TRBJ2-7; possibly TRBD2 for D (5 bases). The sequenced sample was peripheral blood. The CDR3 DNA is TGTGCCAGTAGGTCCCCTGGGAGCGACTACGAGCAGTACTTC. Translated: CASRSPGSDYEQYF.